Included here is one T cell receptor beta chain sequence, with context. From germline, CDR1 is SGHRS and CDR2 YFSETQ. V lost 0 bases and J 3 bases, leaving 4 bases between the germline ends. This CDR3 comprises 12 residues. Profiled with immunoSEQ multiplex PCR; TCRdb holds only in-frame clones, not every one. In the table there are tens of thousands of clones, 75% to 85% of which are singletons. This sample was included in a study of blood T cell repertoires in COVID-19. The chain combines TRBV5-1 with TRBJ2-7, with no clear D. This clonotype was obtained from an elderly woman with acute or convalescent COVID-19. Specimen: peripheral blood. The CDR3 DNA is TGCGCCAGCAGCTTGGGAGACTACGAGCAGTACTTC. This gives the protein CASSLGDYEQYF.